This T cell receptor (beta chain) originates from a study of human T cells and chemical hapten exposure. Study in general: Sensitization employed 2% DPC on approximately 2 cm by approximately 2 cm of upper inner arm skin. Whole-study results and caveats: TCRs at a frequency above 1 in 1000 stayed unchanged with DPC sensitization.

The CDR3 extends over 15 amino acids. As regards this clonotype: Its antigen is unidentified. The germline gene is not matched at one end of the junction; a read error may be the cause.

Individual cDNA molecules received unique molecular identifiers in the library. TCRdb analysed the RACE reads with MiXCR anew, one entry per CDR3 protein. The data hold 150,000 to 200,000 distinct CDR3 sequences, with 28% observed a single time. Specified time point: patch test 3, about 24 weeks after DPC sensitization. The treatment is: therapeutic diphenylcyclopropenone sensitization with weekly scalp DPC. The starting material, unfractionated whole blood, was used for total RNA extraction. This chain connects TRBV12-3 or TRBV12-4 to TRBJ2-5; 9 bases line up with TRBD1. The starting material was whole blood, obtained in connection with sensitization to the hapten diphenylcyclopropenone (DPC). The source is a young woman with alopecia areata. Some clones in this sample may be carry-over from other donors' samples. The CDR3 region has the DNA TGTACCAGCAGTTTAGCGGCGGGACAGGGACGGCCACCACTTTTC. Its translation is CTSSLAAGQGRPPLF.